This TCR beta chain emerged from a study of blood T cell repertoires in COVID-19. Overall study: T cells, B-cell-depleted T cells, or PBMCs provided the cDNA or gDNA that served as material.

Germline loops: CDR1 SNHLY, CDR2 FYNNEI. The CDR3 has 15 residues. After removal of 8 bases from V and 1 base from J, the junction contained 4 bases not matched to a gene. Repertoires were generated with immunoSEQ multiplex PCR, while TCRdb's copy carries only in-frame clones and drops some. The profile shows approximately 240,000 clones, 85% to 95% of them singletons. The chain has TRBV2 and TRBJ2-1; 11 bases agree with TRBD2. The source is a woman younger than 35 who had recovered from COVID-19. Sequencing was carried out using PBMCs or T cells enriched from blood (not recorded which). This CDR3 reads CASSRLAGSYNEQFF. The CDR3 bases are TGTGCCAGCTCCCGACTAGCGGGGTCCTACAATGAGCAGTTCTTC.